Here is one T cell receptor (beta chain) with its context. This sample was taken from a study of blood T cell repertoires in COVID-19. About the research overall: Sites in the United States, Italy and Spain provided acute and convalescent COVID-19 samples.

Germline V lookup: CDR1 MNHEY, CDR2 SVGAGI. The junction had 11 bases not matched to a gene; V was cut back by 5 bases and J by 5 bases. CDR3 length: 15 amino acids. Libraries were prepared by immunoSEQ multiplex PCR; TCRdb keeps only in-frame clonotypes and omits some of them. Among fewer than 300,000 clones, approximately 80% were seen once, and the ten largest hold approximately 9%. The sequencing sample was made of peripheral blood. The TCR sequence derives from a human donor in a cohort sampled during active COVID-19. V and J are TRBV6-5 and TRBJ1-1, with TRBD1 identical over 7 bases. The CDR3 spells CASSNRVRGRTEAFF. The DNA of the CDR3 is TGTGCCAGCAGTAATAGAGTAAGGGGGCGGACTGAAGCTTTCTTT.